The 25 T cell receptor beta chains in this list originate from one sample, sequenced in a study of beta chain features in type 1 diabetes. Since all of the isolated RNA was reverse transcribed, expressed TCRB transcripts were what got sequenced. Assay used: immunoSEQ multiplex PCR; TCRdb lists only in-frame clones, some missing. Of 250,000 to 300,000 clones listed, about 8.5% are singletons. Material for sequencing was central memory CD4+ T cells from blood. These receptors came from a woman aged 18-29 years in good health.

This clone was recorded many times. V is TRBV30 and J is TRBJ2-6; 13 positions match TRBD2. This CDR3 is 17 amino acids long. Unmatched junction bases numbered 4, after V lost 3 bases and J lost 2 bases. Per germline, CDR1 GTSNPN and CDR2 SVGIG (reference sequence). CDR3 bases: TGTGCCTGGAGGAAACTAGCGGGAGGGCCTGGGGCCAACGTCCTGACTTTC. This gives the protein CAWRKLAGGPGANVLTF.

The V call is TRBV18, the J call TRBJ1-2, with a possible D match to TRBD1 (5 bases). Trimming cost V 3 bases and J 7 bases, with 12 bases left between them. CDR1 and CDR2 (germline): KGHSH, LQKENI. The CDR3 is 13 amino acids. The CDR3 DNA reads as TGTGCCAGCTCACCGGTCGGTCAGGGTGGCTACACCTTC. Its protein is CASSPVGQGGYTF.

This clone turned up a few times. This chain links TRBV5-6 with TRBJ1-2; D ambiguous. CDR3 length: 14 residues. Germline CDR1 reads SGHDT; CDR2 reads YYEEEE. The germline V and J ends were trimmed by 4 bases and 6 bases, with 16 bases remaining between them. DNA for the CDR3: TGTGCCAGCAGCATCCATTCCGGACCGGATGGCTACACCTTC. Translated: CASSIHSGPDGYTF.

V usage is TRBV18 and J usage is TRBJ2-5; 8 bases are shared with TRBD1. The J segment lost 5 bases and the V segment lost 3 bases, leaving 5 bases of the junction unmatched. Germline V lookup: CDR1 KGHSH, CDR2 LQKENI. The CDR3 totals 14 residues. CDR3 in amino acids: CASSPMTGEETQYF. CDR3 coding DNA: TGTGCCAGCTCACCCATGACAGGGGAGGAGACCCAGTACTTC.

This clone was observed a few times. This rearrangement joins TRBV4-2 to TRBJ1-2, with D hard to call. V was shortened by 2 bases and J by 4 bases, with 8 bases between the two germline ends. Germline loops: CDR1 LGHNA, CDR2 YNFKEQ. The CDR3 has 13 amino acids. CDR3 residues: CASSQSEAYGYTF. In DNA, the CDR3 is TGTGCCAGCAGCCAATCAGAGGCCTATGGCTACACCTTC.

This clone occurred many times. The rearrangement links TRBV5-1 to TRBJ1-2; D gene uncertain. The CDR3 contains 12 residues. CDR1 is SGHRS and CDR2 is YFSETQ in the germline V gene. V dropped 5 bases and J dropped 0 bases, with 5 bases sitting between them. The CDR3 DNA reads TGCGCCAGCAGGGGGACTAACTATGGCTACACCTTC. Protein product: CASRGTNYGYTF.

This clone was detected a few times. V and J are TRBV15 and TRBJ1-6; perhaps TRBD1 as D (6 bases). With 3 bases removed from V and 3 bases from J, the gap between germline ends came to 12 bases. This CDR3 spans 16 amino acids. Germline assignment: CDR1 LNHNV and CDR2 YYDKDF (reference sequence). The DNA for the CDR3 is TGTGCCACCAGCAGTACCAAACAGGGCTATAATTCACCCCTCCACTTT. Amino acids: CATSSTKQGYNSPLHF. The variable domain in full, completed from reference TRBV15 and TRBJ1-6, reads DAMVIQNPRYQVTQFGKPVTLSCSQTLNHNVMYWYQQKSSQAPKLLFHYYDKDFNNEADTPDNFQSRRPNTSFCFLDIRSPGLGDTAMYLCATSSTKQGYNSPLHFGNGTRLTVT.

The rearrangement joins TRBV18 to TRBJ1-6; TRBD1 matches at 7 bases. The V gene end was trimmed by 6 bases and the J gene end by 6 bases; junction bases not matched to a gene: 8. The CDR3 is made up of 15 amino acids. The germline gives CDR1 KGHSH, CDR2 LQKENI. The CDR3 is CASSPSTGPNSPLHF. The CDR3 nucleotides are TGTGCCAGCTCCCCTTCGACAGGGCCTAATTCACCCCTCCACTTT.

In its sample, this clone was seen a few times. This chain joins TRBV18 and TRBJ1-5; D uncertain. CDR3 length: 13 residues. Germline V lookup: CDR1 KGHSH, CDR2 LQKENI. V lost 5 bases and J 9 bases, leaving 14 bases between the germline ends. Written as DNA, the CDR3 is TGTGCCAGCTCAGCCTTTCCGGAATCGCCCCAGCATTTT. It is translated as CASSAFPESPQHF.

The J gene is TRBJ1-3, the V gene TRBV27; D possibly corresponds to TRBD1 (5 bases). The length of the CDR3 is 14 residues. The V gene lost 5 bases and the J gene lost 4 bases, with 12 bases spanning the gap. Germline CDR1 is MNHEY and CDR2 is SMNVEV (reference sequence). In nucleotides, the CDR3 is TGTGCCAGCAGTCCACTTCAGGGAGGAAACACCATATATTTT. This sequence encodes CASSPLQGGNTIYF.

This clone was detected only a few times. The chain combines TRBV5-1 with TRBJ2-1; 10 nucleotides match TRBD1. V was clipped by 3 bases and J by 5 bases; unmatched bases: 2. This CDR3 is 14 amino acids long. In germline, CDR1 is SGHRS, CDR2 YFSETQ. In DNA, the CDR3 is TGCGCCAGCAGCTGGACAGGGGGTAACAATGAGCAGTTCTTC. This translates into CASSWTGGNNEQFF.

This chain joins TRBV18 and TRBJ1-3; D not resolved. CDR1 is KGHSH, CDR2 LQKENI, per germline. The CDR3 sequence is 15 residues long. V dropped 2 bases and J dropped 0 bases, with 8 bases sitting between them. DNA for the CDR3: TGTGCCAGCTCACCAGACCCGACCTCTGGAAACACCATATATTTT. Amino acid sequence: CASSPDPTSGNTIYF.

J is TRBJ1-1 and V is TRBV11-3; D is unclear. Trimming stripped 5 bases from V and 1 base from J, with 8 bases between. CDR1 is SGHNT and CDR2 is YENEEA in the germline V gene. This CDR3 is 13 amino acids long. The CDR3 loop is CASSNAGNTEAFF. The DNA for the CDR3 is TGTGCCAGCAGCAATGCGGGGAACACTGAAGCTTTCTTT.

The chain uses TRBV29-1 and TRBJ1-2; possibly TRBD1 for D (5 bases). This CDR3 has 12 residues. V was clipped by 0 bases and J by 8 bases, with 10 bases between them. Germline V CDR1 and CDR2: SQVTM, ANQGSEA. For the CDR3, the DNA is TGCAGCGTTGAAGACCAGGGAGGAGGCTACACCTTC. It is translated as CSVEDQGGGYTF.

This clone was detected only a few times. V and J are TRBV6-1 and TRBJ2-5; perhaps TRBD1 as D (6 bases). In germline, CDR1 is MNHNS, CDR2 SASEGT. This CDR3 contains 17 residues. Between the trimmed V and J ends, which lost 3 bases and 1 base, there was a span of 18 bases. This CDR3 is CASSDYRDILLQETQYF. In DNA, the CDR3 is TGTGCCAGCAGTGATTACCGGGACATCCTACTCCAAGAGACCCAGTACTTC.

This clone occurred a few times. The chain joins TRBV5-4 to TRBJ2-2, with 7 bases identical to TRBD1. The CDR3 is made up of 16 amino acids. From germline, CDR1 is SGHNT and CDR2 YYREEE (reference sequence). Losses at the gene ends were 2 bases for V and 2 bases for J; bases not matched to a gene: 6. This CDR3 is CASSFDRVFNTGELFF. The CDR3 DNA reads as TGTGCCAGCAGCTTCGACAGGGTTTTCAACACCGGGGAGCTGTTTTTT.

The chain has TRBV19 and TRBJ2-6, with D perhaps TRBD1 (6 bases). V was trimmed by 5 bases and J by 0 bases, leaving 11 bases between them. This CDR3 contains 16 residues. Germline CDR1 and CDR2: LNHDA and SQIVND (reference sequence). CDR3 sequence: CASSWTARSGANVLTF. CDR3 DNA: TGTGCCAGTAGTTGGACAGCGCGCTCTGGGGCCAACGTCCTGACTTTC. Together with reference TRBV19 and TRBJ2-6, the CDR3 gives the full variable domain: DGGITQSPKYLFRKEGQNVTLSCEQNLNHDAMYWYRQDPGQGLRLIYYSQIVNDFQKGDIAEGYSVSREKKESFPLTVTSAQKNPTAFYLCASSWTARSGANVLTFGAGSRLTVL.

This clone has just a few counts. This sequence joins TRBV7-9 and TRBJ2-2; no clear D gene. The CDR3 extends over 14 amino acids. Looked up from germline, CDR1 is SEHNR and CDR2 is FQNEAQ (reference sequence). V was pared by 2 bases and J by 2 bases, with 6 bases between. The CDR3 DNA reads as TGTGCCAGCAGCTTACTATTAAACACCGGGGAGCTGTTTTTT. Amino acids: CASSLLLNTGELFF.

The rearrangement links TRBV27 to TRBJ2-7, with a weak D call TRBD2 (6 bases). The CDR3 is 15 amino acids. Trimming took 5 bases from V and 6 from J, leaving 20 bases between them. Germline CDR1 and CDR2: MNHEY and SMNVEV (reference sequence). The CDR3 coding sequence is TGTGCCAGCAGTCGCCTAGGAGCGGAGGGGTCCGAGCAGTACTTC. It codes for CASSRLGAEGSEQYF.

This CDR3 is CASSPLGGTDEQYV. Written as DNA, the CDR3 is TGTGCCAGCTCACCACTTGGGGGTACTGACGAGCAGTACGTC. J is TRBJ2-7 and V is TRBV18, with D tentatively TRBD1 or TRBD2 (5 bases each). Trimming took off 1 base at V and 5 bases at J, with 12 bases between the two ends. Germline CDR1 reads KGHSH; CDR2 reads LQKENI. This CDR3 has 14 amino acids.

The rearrangement links TRBV7-3 to TRBJ1-1; D may be TRBD1 (5 bases). This CDR3 has 13 residues. CDR1 is SGHTA and CDR2 is FQGTGA in the germline V gene. The germline V and J ends were trimmed by 4 bases and 3 bases, with 9 bases remaining between them. For the CDR3, the DNA is TGTGCCAGCAGCTCCCAGGGAGACACTGAAGCTTTCTTT. It translates to CASSSQGDTEAFF.

The CDR3 sequence is CASSFNQLNEKLFF. The CDR3 bases are TGTGCCAGCAGCTTTAATCAGTTGAATGAAAAACTGTTTTTT. This rearrangement joins TRBV11-2 to TRBJ1-4; no reliable D call. Germline V gene lookup returns CDR1 SGHAT and CDR2 FQNNGV. Between the trimmed V and J ends, which lost 3 bases and 5 bases, there was a span of 10 bases. The CDR3 is made up of 14 amino acids.

The chain combines TRBV7-3 with TRBJ1-1, with D unclear. Germline assignment: CDR1 SGHTA and CDR2 FQGTGA. CDR3 length: 14 amino acids. V dropped 3 bases and J dropped 2 bases, with 10 bases sitting between them. The CDR3 region has the DNA TGTGCCAGCAGCTTTTTAGGACCCAACACTGAAGCTTTCTTT. It encodes CASSFLGPNTEAFF.

The chain has TRBV28 and TRBJ2-1, with 7 bases identical to TRBD1. The CDR3 consists of 14 residues. Germline assignment: CDR1 MDHEN and CDR2 SYDVKM. V was clipped by 6 bases and J by 3 bases; unmatched bases: 5. The CDR3 loop is CASRHDRVYNEQFF. The CDR3 DNA follows: TGTGCCAGCAGGCACGACAGGGTCTACAATGAGCAGTTCTTC.

This clone was observed a handful of times. V usage is TRBV9 and J usage is TRBJ1-1, with TRBD1 matching over 8 bases. CDR3 length equals 14 residues. With 3 bases clipped from V and 5 bases from J, the junction kept 6 bases outside the gene matches. Germline V gene sequence: CDR1 SGDLS, CDR2 YYNGEE. This CDR3 is CASSAQTGVTEAFF. In DNA form, the CDR3 reads TGTGCCAGCAGCGCTCAGACAGGGGTTACTGAAGCTTTCTTT.